This is a list of T cell receptor beta chains from one sample in a study of T cell responses to AZD1222 COVID-19 vaccine. The table came from immunoSEQ multiplex PCR; TCRdb's copy has only in-frame clones and leaves some out. The table includes around 160,000 clones, 85% to 95% detected once. The sequenced sample was peripheral blood, obtained 28 days after the second AZD1222 dose. These TCRs come from an adult who received the AZD1222 COVID-19 vaccine. The CDR3 runs from the conserved cysteine through the conserved F or W. D genes are given only for firm matches. The size entry is marked missing in some rows and otherwise reads once, few, many or a size class.

j_call,d_call,clone_size,v_call,cdr3_nt,cdr3_aa
TRBJ2-2,NA,NA,TRBV5-1,TGCGCCAGCAGCCCACAGCCGAACACCGGGGAGCTGTTTTTT,CASSPQPNTGELFF
TRBJ2-1,TRBD2,NA,TRBV7-6,TGTGCCAGCAGCTTTGGCGGGGGTTCCTACAATGAGCAGTTCTTC,CASSFGGGSYNEQFF
TRBJ1-1,TRBD1,NA,TRBV6-5,TGTGCCAGCAGTTCCCCGGGACAGATGAACACTGAAGCTTTCTTT,CASSSPGQMNTEAFF
TRBJ1-6,NA,NA,TRBV2,TGTGCCAGCAGGCGGGGTCCACAGAATTCACCCCTCCACTTT,CASRRGPQNSPLHF
TRBJ2-7,TRBD1,NA,TRBV28,TGTGCCAGCAGACCTGGACAGGGGTTCGACGAGCAGTACTTC,CASRPGQGFDEQYF
TRBJ1-5,NA,NA,TRBV10-2,TGCGCCAGCAAAAGTGCGGCTGGCAATCAGCCCCAGCATTTT,CASKSAAGNQPQHF
TRBJ2-5,NA,NA,TRBV13,TGTGCCAGCAGCTTAGTTGGACAGCAGGAGACCCAGTACTTC,CASSLVGQQETQYF
TRBJ1-3,NA,NA,TRBV30,TGTGCCTGGAGTGTGGCTAACACCATATATTTT,CAWSVANTIYF
TRBJ2-1,TRBD2,NA,TRBV4-3,TGCGCCAGCAGCCAAGATGGCGGGAGATTGGCCTACAATGAGCAGTTCTTC,CASSQDGGRLAYNEQFF
TRBJ1-5,TRBD1,NA,TRBV5-1,TGCGCCAGCAGTCCTACAGGGGGTAGCAATCAGCCCCAGCATTTT,CASSPTGGSNQPQHF
TRBJ1-5,TRBD1,NA,TRBV5-8,TGTGCCAGCAGCTTGGGGGACAGCCCAAATCAGCCCCAGCATTTT,CASSLGDSPNQPQHF
TRBJ2-7,NA,few,TRBV5-1,TGCGCCAGCAGCTCAGGACTGAAGATGAGCTCCTACGAGCAGTACTTC,CASSSGLKMSSYEQYF
TRBJ1-2,NA,once,TRBV24-1,TGTGCCACCAGTGACGGCTCCTATGGCTACACCTTC,CATSDGSYGYTF
TRBJ1-1,NA,NA,TRBV30,TGTGCCTGGAATCGTTGGGGGCCCCCTCGGGACACTGAAGCTTTCTTT,CAWNRWGPPRDTEAFF
TRBJ1-6,NA,NA,TRBV4-3,TGCGCCAGCAGCCAAGATTCCCAGACCCTCTCTAATTCACCCCTCCACTTT,CASSQDSQTLSNSPLHF
TRBJ2-7,NA,once,TRBV9,TGTGCCAGCAGCGTAGCTCAGAGGGAGCAAGGCGAGCAGTACTTC,CASSVAQREQGEQYF
TRBJ1-1,NA,NA,TRBV23-1,TGCGCCAGCAGTCAATCAGCAGGGGCTTGGACTGAAGCTTTCTTT,CASSQSAGAWTEAFF
TRBJ2-7,TRBD2,NA,TRBV15,TGTGCCACCAGCAGAGATGGACTAGCGGGAGAGTCCTACGAGCAGTACTTC,CATSRDGLAGESYEQYF
TRBJ2-7,TRBD2,once,TRBV4-3,TGCGCCAGCAGCCTTATAGCGGGAGTTTACTCCTACGAGCAGTACTTC,CASSLIAGVYSYEQYF
TRBJ1-3,NA,NA,TRBV28,TGTGCCAGCAGCCTAATCGGCGCGGCAGGAAACACCATATATTTT,CASSLIGAAGNTIYF
TRBJ2-6,NA,NA,TRBV7-2,TGTGCCAGCAGCTTAGCAATTGGGGCATCTGGGGCCAACGTCCTGACTTTC,CASSLAIGASGANVLTF
TRBJ2-1,NA,NA,TRBV7-2,TGTGCCAGCAGCTTAGCCCCTCGGACAGCCTTAGCCTACAATGAGCAGTTCTTC,CASSLAPRTALAYNEQFF
TRBJ2-1,NA,NA,TRBV7-8,TGTGCCAGCAGCTTAGGGAGGAGCGGAAAGTTAAATGAGCAGTTCTTC,CASSLGRSGKLNEQFF
TRBJ2-3,TRBD2,NA,TRBV19,TGTGCCAGTAGTAAACTAGCGGGCACAGATACGCAGTATTTT,CASSKLAGTDTQYF
TRBJ1-2,NA,once,TRBV6-4,TGTGCCAACTCGCCATCCGATGGGGGGCTTCGGGGCTACACCTTC,CANSPSDGGLRGYTF
TRBJ2-7,TRBD2,NA,TRBV5-1,TGCGCCAGCAGCGGACGTAAGCGGGAGGGTACTTCTAGAGAATACGAGCAGTACTTC,CASSGRKREGTSREYEQYF
TRBJ2-7,NA,NA,TRBV11-3,TGTGCCAGCAGCTTAGCCAGTTCTTGGCAGTACTTC,CASSLASSWQYF
TRBJ2-1,TRBD2,NA,TRBV10-2,TGCGCCAGCAGCGGACCCCGACTAGCGGGGGGTAGCTACAATGAGCAGTTCTTC,CASSGPRLAGGSYNEQFF
TRBJ2-3,TRBD2,NA,TRBV25-1,TGTGCCAGCAGTGTCCTCGGCGGGAGCGAGGCAGATACGCAGTATTTT,CASSVLGGSEADTQYF
TRBJ2-7,NA,NA,TRBV18,TGTGCCAGCTCATCAGGGATTCCAGTCTACGAGCAGTACTTC,CASSSGIPVYEQYF
TRBJ1-5,NA,NA,TRBV29-1,TGCAGCGTGGCCCCGGGGCTCAATCAGCCCCAGCATTTT,CSVAPGLNQPQHF
TRBJ1-4,NA,NA,TRBV24-1,TGTGCCACCAGTGATTCAAGGGAGGCTAATGAAAAACTGTTTTTT,CATSDSREANEKLFF
TRBJ2-2,NA,NA,TRBV7-8,TGTGCCAGCAGCTTAGGTGGGCGCGGCCCCGGGGAGCTGTTTTTT,CASSLGGRGPGELFF
TRBJ2-1,TRBD2,once,TRBV7-2,TGTGCCAGCAGCTTAGGTGCGGGAGGGCATCGTGAGTCCTACAATGAGCAGTTCTTC,CASSLGAGGHRESYNEQFF
TRBJ2-1,NA,NA,TRBV29-1,TGCAGCGTTGAGTCTAGCTCACTCGGTGAGCAGTTCTTC,CSVESSSLGEQFF
TRBJ2-7,NA,NA,TRBV10-3,TGTGCCATCAGTTACGGGACGGACTCCTACGAGCAGTACTTC,CAISYGTDSYEQYF
TRBJ2-3,TRBD1,NA,TRBV5-1,TGCGCCAGCAGCCCGGATAGGGGGCTTACAGATACGCAGTATTTT,CASSPDRGLTDTQYF
TRBJ2-3,TRBD2,NA,TRBV5-4,TGTGCCAGCAGCGTGGATCCGCCCGGACTAGCGGCCACAGATACGCAGTATTTT,CASSVDPPGLAATDTQYF
TRBJ2-1,NA,NA,TRBV7-9,TGTGCCAGCAGCTTTAACCTGAACTCCTACTACAATGAGCAGTTCTTC,CASSFNLNSYYNEQFF
TRBJ1-4,NA,NA,TRBV29-1,TGCAGCGTGGACGGTGCTAATGAAAAACTGTTTTTT,CSVDGANEKLFF
TRBJ2-2,TRBD2,NA,TRBV2,TGTGCCAGCAGTGAAGTGTGGGAGGGCACCGGGGAGCTGTTTTTT,CASSEVWEGTGELFF
TRBJ2-1,TRBD2,NA,TRBV11-2,TGTGCCAGCAGCTTATCAGGGAGGGTTAACAATGAGCAGTTCTTC,CASSLSGRVNNEQFF
TRBJ2-2,NA,once,TRBV29-1,TGCAGCGTTGGGCCTAGAGGGGTGGGTGCCGGGGAGCTGTTTTTT,CSVGPRGVGAGELFF
TRBJ1-5,NA,NA,TRBV11-3,TGTGCCAGCAGCTTAGGTCCTTGGCCGGGAAAAGGGAGCAATCAGCCCCAGCATTTT,CASSLGPWPGKGSNQPQHF
TRBJ1-1,NA,NA,TRBV5-6,TGTGCCAGCAGCTTGGGCAGCACTGAAGCTTTCTTT,CASSLGSTEAFF
TRBJ2-7,NA,few,TRBV7-9,TGTGCCAGCAGCCGAGCGACCTACGAGCAGTACTTC,CASSRATYEQYF
TRBJ2-2,TRBD2,NA,TRBV7-2,TGTGCTAGCAGCTTCCTGAGGGGAGGGCCCACCGGGGAGCTGTTTTTT,CASSFLRGGPTGELFF
TRBJ1-5,NA,NA,TRBV7-2,TGTGCCAGCAGCCTAGCCAGGGGCGGAGGATACTTATATAGCAATCAGCCCCAGCATTTT,CASSLARGGGYLYSNQPQHF
TRBJ2-7,TRBD1,NA,TRBV30,TGTGCCTGGAGCGCCGGGACAGGCTACGAGCAGTACTTC,CAWSAGTGYEQYF
TRBJ1-5,NA,NA,TRBV2,TGTGCCAGCAGTGAGTCCAGGGTTGAGCCCCAGCATTTT,CASSESRVEPQHF
TRBJ2-7,TRBD2,NA,TRBV4-1,TGCGCCAGCAGCCAGGAGCCGCCGGGACTAGTCTCCTACGAGCAGTACTTC,CASSQEPPGLVSYEQYF
TRBJ1-1,NA,once,TRBV28,TGTGCCAGCAGTGACGCGGGGGGACCTAACACTGAAGCTTTCTTT,CASSDAGGPNTEAFF
TRBJ2-1,NA,NA,TRBV10-1,TGCGCCAGCAGTGAGGATTTCTACAATGAGCAGTTCTTC,CASSEDFYNEQFF
TRBJ1-1,TRBD1,NA,TRBV2,TGTGCCAGCAGCCGACAGGGTTTGGGCGCTGAAGCTTTCTTT,CASSRQGLGAEAFF
TRBJ2-7,TRBD1,NA,TRBV3-1/TRBV3-2,TGTGCCAGCAGCCCTGGACAGGGAGCCGACGAGCAGTACTTC,CASSPGQGADEQYF